A single sample gave rise to the 26 T cell receptor beta chains below, sequenced in a study of blood T cells in healthy people across ages. Together with a sample-barcoded 5' primer, a J-beta primer mix was included in a second PCR lasting about 6 to 12 cycles. TCRdb re-derived calls from the 5' RACE reads in MiXCR, one entry per CDR3 protein. This table holds about 1.8 million distinct CDR3 sequences, roughly 50% found once. Sequencing used blood. The receptors originated from a woman aged 40 to 50 in good health.

This CDR3 is CASSLTTGMGQPQHF. The CDR3 DNA sequence: TGCGCCAGCAGCCTCACCACCGGAATGGGGCAGCCCCAGCATTTT. The chain combines TRBV4-1 with TRBJ1-5, with D uncertain. This CDR3 spans 15 amino acids. In germline, CDR1 is MGHRA, CDR2 YSYEKL. V dropped 4 bases and J dropped 7 bases, with 17 bases sitting between them.

Only a few counts were recorded for this clonotype. V is TRBV20-1 and J is TRBJ2-7, with 11 bases aligning to TRBD2. The V and J ends lost 0 bases and 3 bases, in that order; junction bases with no gene match: 13. Per germline, CDR1 DFQATT and CDR2 SNEGSKA (reference sequence). There are 18 residues in the CDR3. The CDR3 DNA reads as TGCAGTGCTAGAGATGATAGCGACGGGGGGACTAGCGGCTACGAGCAGTACTTC. It is translated as CSARDDSDGGTSGYEQYF.

The chain has TRBV7-2 and TRBJ2-1, with 10 bases lining up with TRBD2. The germline gives CDR1 SGHTA, CDR2 FQGNSA. The CDR3 spans 17 residues. The ends lost 5 bases at V and 4 bases at J; junction bases unmatched: 11. DNA for the CDR3: TGTGCCAGCAGCCCTCATTGGGTAGCGGGGGGTTACAATGAGCAGTTCTTC. Translation: CASSPHWVAGGYNEQFF.

J is TRBJ2-1 and V is TRBV3-1; a possible D gene is TRBD1 (5 bases). V was pared by 1 base and J by 3 bases, with 10 bases between. Germline V gives CDR1 LGHDT, CDR2 YNNKEL (reference sequence). CDR3 length: 15 residues. The CDR3 DNA reads as TGTGCCAGCAGCCAAGCCACAGGCTACTACAATGAGCAGTTCTTC. This codes for CASSQATGYYNEQFF.

The CDR3 protein is CSASDRGGIQETQYF. In DNA, the CDR3 is TGCAGTGCTAGCGACAGGGGGGGGATTCAAGAGACCCAGTACTTC. The chain combines TRBV20-1 with TRBJ2-5, with 9 positions matching TRBD1. The CDR3 has 15 amino acids. The germline CDR1 and CDR2 sequences are DFQATT and SNEGSKA (reference sequence). J lost 2 bases, V lost 3 bases, and 7 bases had no gene match.

This clonotype was recorded at least ten times. The chain's CDR3 is CASSPGQGSETQYF. As DNA, the CDR3 is TGTGCCAGCAGCCCGGGACAGGGGTCAGAGACCCAGTACTTC. The chain carries TRBV12-3 or TRBV12-4 and TRBJ2-5; 10 bases are shared with TRBD1. V lost 6 bases to trimming and J lost 4 bases; unmatched junction nucleotides: 5. The CDR3 is made up of 14 amino acids.

The chain is built from TRBV6-2 or TRBV6-3 and TRBJ1-5; 7 bases agree with TRBD1. J lost 6 bases, V lost 6 bases, and 5 bases had no gene match. From germline, CDR1 is MNHEY and CDR2 SVGEGT. The CDR3 is 13 amino acids. The CDR3 bases are TGTGCCAGCAGGACAGGGCCCATTCAGCCCCAGCATTTT. This gives the protein CASRTGPIQPQHF.

The chain combines TRBV20-1 with TRBJ1-2, with 12 bases lining up with TRBD1. With 1 base clipped from V and 7 bases from J, the junction kept 1 base outside the gene matches. Germline values: CDR1 DFQATT, CDR2 SNEGSKA (reference sequence). This CDR3 comprises 13 residues. CDR3 in DNA: TGCAGTGCTAGAGGGGACAGGGGGCTTGGCTACACCTTC. Translation: CSARGDRGLGYTF.

The rearrangement joins TRBV7-2 to TRBJ2-4; D possibly corresponds to TRBD2 (6 bases). The CDR3 has 16 amino acids. Trimming cost V 5 bases and J 0 bases, with 14 bases left between them. Looked up from germline, CDR1 is SGHTA and CDR2 is FQGNSA. The CDR3, as DNA: TGTGCCAGCAGCCCCGGGTGGGGGGTAGCCAAAAACATTCAGTACTTC. Translated: CASSPGWGVAKNIQYF. Looking up the rest from reference TRBV7-2 and TRBJ2-4 gives the full variable domain: GAGVSQSPSNKVTEKGKDVELRCDPISGHTALYWYRQSLGQGLEFLIYFQGNSAPDKSGLPSDRFSAERTGGSVSTLTIQRTQQEDSAVYLCASSPGWGVAKNIQYFGAGTRLSVL.

The chain is built from TRBV5-1 and TRBJ2-5; 10 bases match TRBD2. CDR1 SGHRS and CDR2 YFSETQ come from the germline V gene. This CDR3 spans 18 amino acids. The trim removed 0 bases at V and 4 bases at J, leaving 12 bases unmatched. The CDR3 loop is CASSLGVAGGSGVETQYF. The CDR3, as DNA: TGCGCCAGCAGCTTGGGTGTAGCGGGGGGCTCCGGAGTAGAGACCCAGTACTTC.

The chain uses TRBV4-1 and TRBJ2-3; maybe TRBD1 (5 bases). The length of the CDR3 is 15 residues. Germline V gene sequence: CDR1 MGHRA, CDR2 YSYEKL. V was shortened by 4 bases and J by 2 bases, with 13 bases between the two germline ends. The CDR3 here is CASSRVQANTDTQYF. The CDR3 nucleotides are TGCGCCAGCAGCCGCGTACAGGCGAACACAGATACGCAGTATTTT.

This clonotype was counted at least ten times. This chain uses TRBV2 with TRBJ2-1; 7 bases align to TRBD1. This CDR3 has 12 amino acids. The V segment lost 6 bases and the J segment 5 bases; nucleotides outside the gene matches: 1. Germline V lookup: CDR1 SNHLY, CDR2 FYNNEI. This CDR3 is CASRDRDNEQFF. The CDR3 nucleotides read TGTGCCAGCAGAGACAGGGACAATGAGCAGTTCTTC. Using reference TRBV2 and TRBJ2-1 for the parts outside the CDR3, the full variable domain is EPEVTQTPSHQVTQMGQEVILRCVPISNHLYFYWYRQILGQKVEFLVSFYNNEISEKSEIFDDQFSVERPDGSNFTLKIRSTKLEDSAMYFCASRDRDNEQFFGPGTRLTVL.

Of note for this clonotype: A read error may account for a junction end that differs from germline. The genes are TRBV5-6 and TRBJ2-1, with TRBD1 matching 9 bases. The CDR3 length is 17 residues. Germline V lookup: CDR1 SGHDT, CDR2 YYEEEE. Written as DNA, the CDR3 is TGTGCCAGCAGCCCCGGGACAGGGAAGATGTCCTACAAGGAGCAGTTCTTC. Protein: CASSPGTGKMSYKEQFF.

This clonotype was seen ten or more times. The rearrangement links TRBV7-2 to TRBJ2-5; perhaps D is TRBD1 or TRBD2 (5 bases each). The CDR3 contains 14 residues. With 4 bases removed from V and 3 bases from J, the gap between germline ends came to 12 bases. Germline-derived CDR1 and CDR2 are SGHTA and FQGNSA. Here the CDR3 DNA reads TGTGCCAGCAGCTCCGGGACGATCAAAGAGACCCAGTACTTC. It codes for CASSSGTIKETQYF.

Points on this clonotype: In this CDR3 the conserved last residue, phenylalanine or tryptophan, is missing, so a read error is likely. The genes are TRBV12-3 or TRBV12-4 and TRBJ2-7; D may be TRBD1 (7 bases). The CDR3 totals 12 residues. V lost 5 bases and J lost 5, with 10 bases in between. CDR3 in amino acids: CASSVRGDEQYS. DNA for the CDR3: TGTGCCAGCAGTGTCAGGGGGGACGAGCAGTACTCC.

This clonotype occurred a few times. The chain carries TRBV7-3 and TRBJ2-1; TRBD2 matches 8 bases. Trimming cost V 1 base and J 8 bases; bases outside gene matches: 10. The CDR3 covers 16 residues. Germline assignment: CDR1 SGHTA and CDR2 FQGTGA. CDR3 protein: CASSLMYGGALDEQFF. In DNA, the CDR3 is TGTGCCAGCAGCTTAATGTACGGGGGGGCCTTAGATGAGCAGTTCTTC.

Only a few counts were recorded for this clonotype. The chain carries TRBV7-8 and TRBJ2-1; perhaps TRBD2 as D (5 bases). Looked up from germline, CDR1 is SGHVS and CDR2 is FQNEAQ. The CDR3 contains 12 residues. Trimming shortened V by 6 bases and J by 6 bases, and 9 bases separated the two germline ends. In nucleotides, the CDR3 is TGTGCCAGCAGATTGGGGAGCAATGAGCAGTTCTTC. It is translated as CASRLGSNEQFF.

In this sample, this clonotype turned up a few times. The V gene is TRBV10-3, the J gene TRBJ2-1; TRBD2 agrees at 11 bases. Per the germline V gene, CDR1 is ENHRY and CDR2 is SYGVKD. With V trimmed by 7 bases and J by 8 bases, 4 bases remained unmatched. This CDR3 has 13 residues. Here the CDR3 DNA reads TGTGCCATCACGGCTAGCGGGGGGCATGAGCAGTTCTTC. Translated, it gives CAITASGGHEQFF.

The chain carries TRBV10-3 and TRBJ2-5; D not certain. V was shortened by 6 bases and J by 7 bases, with 18 bases between the two germline ends. This CDR3 is 14 amino acids long. CDR1 and CDR2 from the germline V gene are ENHRY and SYGVKD. The CDR3 is CAISDYTRPSTQYF. The CDR3 coding sequence is TGTGCCATCAGCGATTATACACGGCCTTCGACCCAGTACTTC.

This chain joins TRBV2 and TRBJ2-1; D is uncertain. The CDR3 consists of 10 residues. Germline V gives CDR1 SNHLY, CDR2 FYNNEI. The V end lost 7 bases, the J end lost 10 bases, and 8 bases lay between the germline ends. The chain's CDR3 is CASNDGEQFF. The CDR3 DNA follows: TGTGCCAGCAACGACGGCGAGCAGTTCTTC.

J is TRBJ2-1 and V is TRBV7-9; the D is unclear. Trimming took off 2 bases at V and 3 bases at J, with 11 bases between the two ends. This CDR3 spans 15 amino acids. Germline CDR1 and CDR2: SEHNR and FQNEAQ (reference sequence). The CDR3 loop reads CASSLTLWLYNEQFF. CDR3 sequence (DNA): TGTGCCAGCAGCTTAACGCTCTGGCTCTACAATGAGCAGTTCTTC.

The chain couples TRBV15 to TRBJ2-3, with D perhaps TRBD2 (6 bases). The germline V gene encodes CDR1 LNHNV and CDR2 YYDKDF (reference sequence). V was trimmed by 0 bases and J by 2 bases, leaving 12 bases between them. CDR3 length: 16 amino acids. The DNA for the CDR3 is TGTGCCACCAGCAGAGATGGGGGGTCCCACACAGATACGCAGTATTTT. It is translated as CATSRDGGSHTDTQYF.

The J gene is TRBJ2-1, the V gene TRBV6-2 or TRBV6-3, with D perhaps matching TRBD1 (5 bases). The V end lost 2 bases, the J end lost 6 bases, and 11 bases lay between the germline ends. Germline-derived CDR1 and CDR2 are MNHEY and SVGEGT. The CDR3 runs 14 residues. The CDR3 region has the DNA TGTGCCAGCAGTTACGTAGGGGTGGTCAATGAGCAGTTCTTC. Its translation is CASSYVGVVNEQFF.

This clonotype has only a few counts. The chain employs TRBV5-4 and TRBJ2-4; 7 bases match TRBD1. Germline assignment: CDR1 SGHNT and CDR2 YYREEE (reference sequence). After removal of 5 bases from V and 2 bases from J, the junction contained 4 bases not matched to a gene. This CDR3 region has 14 residues. CDR3: CASSTGQTKNIQYF. The CDR3 DNA is TGTGCCAGCAGTACGGGACAGACCAAAAACATTCAGTACTTC.

V gene TRBV2 combines with J gene TRBJ1-2; 9 nucleotides agree with TRBD1. The trim removed 4 bases at V and 4 bases at J, leaving 7 bases unmatched. This CDR3 region has 15 residues. Germline assignment: CDR1 SNHLY and CDR2 FYNNEI. The CDR3 DNA reads TGTGCCAGCAGTGCCCCCGGACAGGGGAGCTATGGCTACACCTTC. This codes for CASSAPGQGSYGYTF. Drawing the rest from reference TRBV2 and TRBJ1-2, the complete variable domain is EPEVTQTPSHQVTQMGQEVILRCVPISNHLYFYWYRQILGQKVEFLVSFYNNEISEKSEIFDDQFSVERPDGSNFTLKIRSTKLEDSAMYFCASSAPGQGSYGYTFGSGTRLTVV.

The chain is built from TRBV6-2 or TRBV6-3 and TRBJ2-3; 9 bases are a match to TRBD2. J lost 4 bases, V lost 6 bases, and 2 bases had no gene match. The germline CDR1 and CDR2 sequences are MNHEY and SVGEGT. The CDR3 contains 13 residues. The CDR3: CASRRLAADTQYF. The DNA of the CDR3 is TGTGCCAGCAGAAGACTAGCGGCAGATACGCAGTATTTT.